This record looks at one T cell receptor beta chain sequence and its context. Its antigen is unidentified. Trimming cost V 0 bases and J 1 base, with 10 bases left between them. The germline gives CDR1 SGDLS, CDR2 YYNGEE. This CDR3 spans 15 amino acids. This sample was included in a study of shared clonotypes between healthy human individuals. The overall study: Donor composition was a couple of women and three men, aged 18 to 49. Regarding the study as a whole: The represented genetic and exposure-history diversity was limited by the small number of donors. Clonotypes which were not shared had lower generation probabilities than clonotypes that all four donors shared.

The assay was carried out at the deep level. Repertoires were generated with immunoSEQ multiplex PCR, while TCRdb's copy carries only in-frame clones and drops some. The sample holds roughly 1,600,000 clones; just under 99% are singletons and the top ten take under 0.45%. The chain employs TRBV9 and TRBJ1-2, with D maybe TRBD1 (6 bases). The source of this sequence is a man aged 30-40 years in good health. Sequenced sample: naive CD4+ T cells sorted from blood. The subset was: CD45RA+ positively selected. CDR3 sequence reads: CASSVVGGDNYGYTF. The CDR3 nucleotides read TGTGCCAGCAGCGTAGTAGGGGGAGATAACTATGGCTACACCTTC.